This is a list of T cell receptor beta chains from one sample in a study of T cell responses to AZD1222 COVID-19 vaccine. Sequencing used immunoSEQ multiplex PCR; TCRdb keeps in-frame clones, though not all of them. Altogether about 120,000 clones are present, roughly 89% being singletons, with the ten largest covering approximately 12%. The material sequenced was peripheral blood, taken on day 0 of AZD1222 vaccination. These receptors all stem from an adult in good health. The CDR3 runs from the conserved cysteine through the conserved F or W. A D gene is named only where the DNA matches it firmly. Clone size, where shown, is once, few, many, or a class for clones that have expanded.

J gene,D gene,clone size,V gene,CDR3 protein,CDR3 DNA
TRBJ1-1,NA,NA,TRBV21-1,CASTQQGRNTEAFF,TGTGCCAGCACCCAACAGGGAAGGAACACTGAAGCTTTCTTT
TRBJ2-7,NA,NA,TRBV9,CASSPLAGGYEQYF,TGTGCCAGCAGCCCACTAGCTGGTGGGTACGAGCAGTACTTC
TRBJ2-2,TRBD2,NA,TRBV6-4,CASSKGLAELTTGELFF,TGTGCCAGCAGTAAAGGACTAGCGGAACTTACCACCGGGGAGCTGTTTTTT
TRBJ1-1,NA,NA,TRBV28,CASSLPSRLGTEAFF,TGTGCCAGCAGTTTGCCTTCCCGCCTGGGCACTGAAGCTTTCTTT
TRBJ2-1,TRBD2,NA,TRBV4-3,CASSQDRFGTSDNEQFF,TGCGCCAGCAGCCAAGATAGGTTCGGGACTAGTGACAATGAGCAGTTCTTC
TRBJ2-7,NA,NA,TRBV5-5,CASRRGGQTYEQYF,TGTGCCAGCAGGAGAGGAGGACAGACCTACGAGCAGTACTTC
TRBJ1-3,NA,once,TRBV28,CATSGGGTGNTIYF,TGTGCCACCAGCGGGGGGGGAACTGGAAACACCATATATTTT
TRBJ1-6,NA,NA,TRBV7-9,CASSPAGALNSPLHF,TGTGCCAGCAGCCCCGCCGGGGCTCTTAATTCACCCCTCCACTTT
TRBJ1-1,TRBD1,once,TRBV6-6,CASSSPAGTGVPGSNTEAFF,TGTGCCAGCAGCTCTCCAGCCGGGACAGGGGTGCCGGGGTCGAACACTGAAGCTTTCTTT
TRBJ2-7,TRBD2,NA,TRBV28,CATTTLQGGLVEQYF,TGTGCCACTACTACTCTTCAGGGAGGGCTAGTCGAGCAGTACTTC
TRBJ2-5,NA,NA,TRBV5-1,CASSLVMETQYF,TGCGCCAGCAGCTTGGTGATGGAGACCCAGTACTTC
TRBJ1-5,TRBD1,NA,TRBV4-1,CASSSRGPGGPQHF,TGCGCCAGCAGCTCAAGGGGGCCCGGGGGGCCCCAGCATTTT
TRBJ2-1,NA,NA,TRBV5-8,CASPTRVNEQFF,TGTGCCAGCCCTACTAGGGTAAATGAGCAGTTCTTC
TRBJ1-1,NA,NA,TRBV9,CASSVAIDTEAFF,TGTGCCAGCAGCGTAGCTATCGACACTGAAGCTTTCTTT
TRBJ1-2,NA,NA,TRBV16,CASSQSVQTYGYTF,TGTGCCAGCAGCCAATCGGTGCAGACCTATGGCTACACCTTC
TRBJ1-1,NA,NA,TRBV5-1,CASSLAMRNTEAFF,TGCGCCAGCAGCTTGGCAATGAGGAACACTGAAGCTTTCTTT
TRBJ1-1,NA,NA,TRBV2,CASTSGRQNTEAFF,TGTGCCAGCACCTCAGGCCGGCAGAACACTGAAGCTTTCTTT
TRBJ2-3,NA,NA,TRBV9,CASSQIASSTDTQYF,TGTGCCAGCAGCCAGATCGCCTCTAGCACAGATACGCAGTATTTT
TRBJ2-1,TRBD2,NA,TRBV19,CASSGLAGMNEQFF,TGTGCCAGTAGTGGGCTAGCGGGAATGAATGAGCAGTTCTTC
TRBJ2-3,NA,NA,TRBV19,CASSLARGTDTQYF,TGTGCCAGTAGTCTAGCGAGAGGAACAGATACGCAGTATTTT
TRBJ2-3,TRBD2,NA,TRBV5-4,CASSFSRITPSGSSTDTQYF,TGTGCCAGCAGCTTTTCGAGGATTACCCCTAGCGGGTCTAGCACAGATACGCAGTATTTT
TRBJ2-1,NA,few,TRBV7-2,CASSPQASEQFF,TGTGCCAGCAGCCCTCAGGCCAGTGAGCAGTTCTTC
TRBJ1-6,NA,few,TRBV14,CASSQDVGNNSPLHF,TGTGCCAGCAGCCAAGACGTTGGGAATAATTCACCCCTCCACTTT
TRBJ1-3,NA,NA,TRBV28,CASSSVGTSGNTIYF,TGTGCCAGCAGTTCCGTAGGGACCTCTGGAAACACCATATATTTT
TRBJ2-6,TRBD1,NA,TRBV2,CASSGQGAYGANVLTF,TGTGCCAGCAGTGGCCAGGGGGCCTATGGGGCCAACGTCCTGACTTTC
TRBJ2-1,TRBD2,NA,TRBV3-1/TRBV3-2,CASSQASGSPWEQFF,TGTGCCAGCAGCCAGGCTAGCGGGAGTCCGTGGGAGCAGTTCTTC
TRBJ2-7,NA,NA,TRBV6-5,CASSTGMVSYEQYF,TGTGCCAGCAGTACAGGGATGGTATCCTACGAGCAGTACTTC
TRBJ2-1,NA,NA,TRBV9,CASSSLGVGHGSYNEQFF,TGTGCCAGCAGTTCACTAGGAGTGGGTCATGGCTCCTACAATGAGCAGTTCTTC
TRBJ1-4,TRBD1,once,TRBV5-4,CASSFDRDREKLFF,TGTGCCAGCAGCTTCGACAGGGATCGGGAAAAACTGTTTTTT
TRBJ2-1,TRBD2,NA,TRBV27,CASSLRTSGREFF,TGTGCCAGCAGCCTCCGGACTAGCGGGAGAGAGTTCTTC
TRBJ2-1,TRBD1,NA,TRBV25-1,CASSLGTGSVDEQFF,TGTGCCAGCAGTCTTGGGACAGGGAGCGTCGATGAGCAGTTCTTC
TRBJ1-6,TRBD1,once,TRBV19,CASSEAGGNSPLHF,TGTGCCAGTAGTGAGGCAGGGGGTAATTCACCCCTCCACTTT
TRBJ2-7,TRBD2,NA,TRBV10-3,CAISGFELAERSYEQYF,TGTGCCATCAGTGGTTTCGAGCTAGCGGAGCGCTCCTACGAGCAGTACTTC
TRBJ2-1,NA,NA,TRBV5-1,CASSLEGSSYNEQFF,TGCGCCAGCAGCTTGGAGGGGAGCTCCTACAATGAGCAGTTCTTC
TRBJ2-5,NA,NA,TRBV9,CASSVGRIVYF,TGTGCCAGCAGCGTAGGAAGGATTGTGTACTTC
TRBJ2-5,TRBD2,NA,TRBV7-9,CASSPPTSEETQYF,TGTGCCAGCAGCCCTCCGACTAGCGAGGAGACCCAGTACTTC
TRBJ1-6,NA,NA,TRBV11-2,CASSLVGRGNSPLHF,TGTGCCAGCAGCTTAGTCGGCAGGGGCAATTCACCCCTCCACTTT
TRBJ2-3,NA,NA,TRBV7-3,CASSPRGYQFNTDTQYF,TGTGCCAGCAGCCCACGGGGATATCAGTTTAACACAGATACGCAGTATTTT
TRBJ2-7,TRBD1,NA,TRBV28,CASSSPWTGTYEQYF,TGTGCCAGCAGTTCACCCTGGACAGGGACGTACGAGCAGTACTTC
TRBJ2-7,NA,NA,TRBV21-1,CASSKGAGSSYEQYF,TGTGCCAGCAGCAAGGGGGCAGGCAGCTCCTACGAGCAGTACTTC
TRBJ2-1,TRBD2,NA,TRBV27,CASSAERLAGLGNEQFF,TGTGCCAGCAGTGCCGAGCGGCTAGCGGGATTGGGGAATGAGCAGTTCTTC
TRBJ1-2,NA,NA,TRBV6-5,CASSYSSRAHGYTF,TGTGCCAGCAGTTACTCGTCCAGGGCCCATGGCTACACCTTC
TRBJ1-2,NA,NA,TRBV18,CASSPRAGGSNYGYTF,TGTGCCAGCTCACCACGTGCCGGGGGTTCTAATTATGGCTACACCTTC
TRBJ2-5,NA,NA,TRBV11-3,CASKGAGETQYF,TGTGCCAGCAAAGGGGCCGGGGAGACCCAGTACTTC
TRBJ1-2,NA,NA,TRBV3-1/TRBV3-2,CASSLGPTYGYTF,TGTGCCAGCAGCCTCGGACCTACTTATGGCTACACCTTC
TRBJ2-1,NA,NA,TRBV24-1,CATSDSRPGYNEQFF,TGTGCCACCAGTGATTCCCGGCCAGGCTACAATGAGCAGTTCTTC
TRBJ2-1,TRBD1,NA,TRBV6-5,CASRNPTGEHNEQFF,TGTGCCAGCAGGAACCCGACAGGGGAACACAATGAGCAGTTCTTC
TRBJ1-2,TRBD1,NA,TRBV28,CASGDPDRAGGYTF,TGTGCCAGCGGGGACCCGGACAGGGCAGGGGGCTACACCTTC
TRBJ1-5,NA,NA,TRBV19,CASSIDRDQPQHF,TGTGCCAGTAGTATAGATCGGGATCAGCCCCAGCATTTT
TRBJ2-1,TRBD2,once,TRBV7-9,CASSLMTSGSVGEQFF,TGTGCCAGCAGCTTAATGACTAGCGGGAGTGTCGGTGAGCAGTTCTTC
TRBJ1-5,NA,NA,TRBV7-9,CASSLGEGGNQPQHF,TGTGCCAGCAGCCTGGGGGAGGGCGGCAATCAGCCCCAGCATTTT
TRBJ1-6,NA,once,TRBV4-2,CASSQEGTGSDSPLHF,TGTGCCAGCAGCCAAGAAGGAACAGGGTCGGATTCACCCCTCCACTTT
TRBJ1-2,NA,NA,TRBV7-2,CASSLAQQINYGYTF,TGTGCCAGCAGCTTAGCGCAGCAGATTAACTATGGCTACACCTTC